This T cell receptor beta chain was recorded in a study of tumor-infiltrating lymphocytes in primary liver carcinoma. Study-wide points: Blood trailed tumors significantly in top-250-clone fraction (p = 0.039). For tumor-adjacent and tumor-blood pairs, overlap was less than that seen for tumor region pairs.

This clonotype has a count of ten or more. Antigen specificity is unknown. Using a constant-region primer together with ProtoScript II reverse transcriptase, TCR beta cDNA was made from 450 to 600 ng of total RNA. Sequencing libraries for TCR beta derived from three nested multiplex PCR rounds that used slightly modified ARM-PCR. Each of the first two PCR rounds ran roughly 9 cycles with TRBV1-TRBV30 forward and C-beta reverse primers. TCRdb ran MiXCR on the multiplex PCR reads and lists one entry per CDR3 protein. Of 190,000 or so distinct CDR3 sequences in the sample, roughly two thirds were seen once. CDR3 length equals 11 residues. Per germline, CDR1 MNHEY and CDR2 SVGAGI. Germline trimming cut 10 bases from V and 4 bases from J; bases unmatched to any gene: 4. RNA was extracted from whole blood without cell sorting, alongside germline DNA.

Sequenced material: peripheral blood. The source of this sequence is a woman in her sixties with primary liver carcinoma and hepatitis B virus infection. J is TRBJ2-7 and V is TRBV6-5; 7 bases are shared with TRBD2. The CDR3 region has the DNA TGTGCCACCGTCGGGAGGTACGAGCAGTACTTC. Amino acids: CATVGRYEQYF.